This T cell receptor beta chain was sequenced in a study of blood T cells in healthy people across ages (dated by TCRdb to about 2015). Describing the broader study: In model experiments, template switching captured roughly one uniquely barcoded TCR beta cDNA molecule for every two T cells. To avoid experimental bias, donors of different ages were randomly spread across the sequencing lanes. Donors were grouped into four age groups: young (average 16 years), middle-aged (roughly 38), aged (approximately 58) and long-lived (less than 85). For two donors (one aged 18 to 30 and one aged 80 or older), the study analyzed two additional independent replicas of 1 million unique cDNA reads from the same blood draw. Age-related changes in TCR beta repertoire diversity were measured in the study by deep sequencing normalized with unique cDNA molecular identifiers.

The receptor library was made with 5' RACE. The sequencer was an Illumina HiSeq 2500. The second PCR ran for roughly 6 to 11 cycles and used a J-beta primer mix along with a sample-barcoded 5' primer. Each TCR beta cDNA molecule received a unique molecular identifier from a template-switch 5' adaptor carrying 12 random nucleotides. Each sample yielded at least 2.5 million CDR3-containing paired-end reads. First-strand cDNA synthesis was performed from all RNA using the Mint cDNA synthesis kit, with priming by a TRBC-specific oligonucleotide. Following uracil-DNA glycosylase treatment, all cDNA underwent a first 18-cycle PCR with the universal primers M1SS and BC2_uni_R. Per the source publication's procedure: For normalization, 1 million high-quality reads were randomly selected from each sample, with every read carrying a distinct molecular identifier. Reads sharing molecular identifiers were discarded rather than binned into consensus sequences. CDR3 identification, clonotype clustering and error correction used MiTCR with a Q25 quality threshold and the strictest error-elimination algorithm. Lower-bound total TCR beta diversity was estimated with a nonparametric unseen species model using Euler transformation. The public reads were reanalyzed by TCRdb: fastp trimming at Q25, MiXCR alignment, in-frame beta chains only. Here each entry gathers all rows of one CDR3 protein and keeps the most common genes and DNA. For this entry, the V and J calls and clone size follow TCRdb and not the study's own pipeline. This sample lists 650,000 to 1,000,000 distinct CDR3 sequences; about 45% were detected once. The ten largest account for 15% to 20% of the sample.

The donors were some 39 Caucasian individuals from Russia, aged 6 to 90 years, who were systemically healthy. Approximately 10 milliliters of peripheral blood were collected from each donor into EDTA-treated Vacutainer tubes. Ficoll-Paque density-gradient centrifugation was used to isolate PBMCs, with at least 6.5 million obtained per sample. Total RNA was extracted from PBMCs with Trizol reagent, with at least 6 micrograms obtained per sample. The percentages of naive CD45RAhigh/CD27high T cells were determined by flow cytometry on a PBMC aliquot from every donor. The full study reports these points: Because the CMV infection status of the donors was unknown, age-related changes in expanded clonotypes may potentially have been confounded. There was a strong correlation between observed TCR beta diversity and the percentage of naive T cells measured by flow cytometry. Bulk unsorted PBMC profiling prevented conclusive comparison of naive and antigen-experienced compartments. Estimates of total diversity from one million sequenced T cells were regarded as lower bounds and underestimates. Compared with the aged group, more naive CD4+ T cells, fewer expanded clones and increased TCR diversity were shown by the long-lived group, suggesting age selection. Observed TCR beta diversity per million T cells fell roughly linearly with age, and a significant reduction was already apparent by age roughly 41.

This clonotype was detected only a few times. Its antigen remains unidentified. The input lacks base qualities; no much larger clone sits a single base away. The sequence was collected from an elderly man in good health. The sequencing sample was made of blood.

The CDR3 amino acid sequence is: CASSHGMDGDTQYF. At the DNA level, the sequence is TGTGCCAGCAGCCATGGAATGGACGGGGATACGCAGTATTTT. The rearrangement joined TRBV5-6 to TRBJ2-3, with the D gene not confidently named. At the junction V is shortened by 4 bases and J by 6 bases, with 15 bases in between. Including cysteine and phenylalanine, the CDR3 has 14 amino acids. Only CDR3 DNA is held: 42 bases, read in frame from base 1. CDR1 and CDR2, looked up from the germline V gene, are SGHDT and YYEEEE.